A selection of T cell receptor beta chains follows, all from one sample in a study of cytomegalovirus exposure and HLA in healthy donors. TCRdb's table, derived via immunoSEQ multiplex PCR, lists solely in-frame clones and lacks some. The sample has 200,000 to 250,000 clones, 82% seen once. Sequencing input: PBMCs. Receptor source: a woman in her 40s in good health and CMV-seropositive. Both conserved end residues are part of each CDR3. D genes are given only for firm matches.

cdr3_aa v_call d_call
CASSLVQGPHEQFF TRBV11-3 NA
CASSPSREYGYTF TRBV18 NA
CASSGPTRIDGYTF TRBV25-1 NA
CASSELRTQGAGDTQYF TRBV2 TRBD1
CASSLRPGGGGEQFF TRBV7-9 NA
CASSVSGKSTDTQYF TRBV9 TRBD2
CASSLGGNTEAFF TRBV27 NA
CASSYSREARNTIYF TRBV6-6 NA
CAWDRHSTDTQYF TRBV30 NA
CASSYRGQNIQYF TRBV27 TRBD1
CASSQREITYNEQFF TRBV2 TRBD2
CASSPPRGNNEKLFF TRBV18 NA
CSALPPGNPPNYGYTF TRBV29-1 NA
CAWGEGFTEAFF TRBV30 NA
CASSYEGARNQPQHF TRBV6-6 TRBD1
CASSPGGGARQETQYF TRBV5-4 TRBD2
CASSVTSSYEQYF TRBV2 NA
CASSSRTGRTDTQYF TRBV11-2 TRBD1
CSSSLDELDRSEYF TRBV7-9 TRBD1
CASSFRQVNEQFF TRBV7-9 NA
CASTSGYATNEKLFF TRBV19 NA
CASSPRQGILDTQYF TRBV7-2 TRBD1
CASSVGPDFTGELFF TRBV9 NA
CASSQVTRGTTEAFF TRBV4-3 TRBD1
CATSKAQGSYEQYF TRBV15 NA
CASSQDRGDGYTF TRBV4-3 NA
CASSSLDRIHQPQHF TRBV27 NA
CASSQDSSGGAVGTDTQYF TRBV4-1 TRBD2
CATLKEGEQYF TRBV2 NA
CASSRRQGLTEAFF TRBV6-5 TRBD1
CASSPGGRRAFF TRBV7-9 NA
CASSLLRGPRLETQYF TRBV7-2 NA
CASSYSGVSDTEAFF TRBV6-5 NA
CASAPSAGVYEQYF TRBV7-2 TRBD2
CASSFLAGGHSSTDTQYF TRBV7-2 TRBD2
CSVEIRGKNTEAFF TRBV29-1 NA
CAWSTRQGREKLFF TRBV30 TRBD1
CASSPNREYGYTF TRBV4-1 NA
CASNPGTGARGYTF TRBV6-4 TRBD1
CASSFLAGDTYEQYF TRBV28 TRBD2
CASSLIPTGETQYF TRBV7-9 TRBD1
CASSAYGGGGGTGELFF TRBV9 NA
CASSNRGKNTEAFF TRBV7-9 TRBD1
CASSLAQGQGDTGELFF TRBV7-9 TRBD1
CASSLDRGNYGYTF TRBV6-5 TRBD1
CASSQQGNTGELFF TRBV16 NA
CASSELGQGTDTQYF TRBV10-2 TRBD1
CASGRSVSGGVNTQYF TRBV7-9 TRBD2
CASSFAFGNRDRGLMEDTEAFF TRBV5-1 TRBD1
CASSSEDRLREDEQYF TRBV27 NA
CSVEEEGSEAFF TRBV29-1 NA
CASSLIVGNSPLHF TRBV7-9 NA
CASRPAEGQGHGYTF TRBV6-5 TRBD1
CASSSPPLAGGPRYEQYF TRBV11-3 TRBD2
CASSEPGQVTYEQYF TRBV6-1 TRBD1
CASSPGTGGPVQPNYGYTF TRBV5-1 TRBD1
CASLGREGPRDTQYF TRBV6-6 TRBD2